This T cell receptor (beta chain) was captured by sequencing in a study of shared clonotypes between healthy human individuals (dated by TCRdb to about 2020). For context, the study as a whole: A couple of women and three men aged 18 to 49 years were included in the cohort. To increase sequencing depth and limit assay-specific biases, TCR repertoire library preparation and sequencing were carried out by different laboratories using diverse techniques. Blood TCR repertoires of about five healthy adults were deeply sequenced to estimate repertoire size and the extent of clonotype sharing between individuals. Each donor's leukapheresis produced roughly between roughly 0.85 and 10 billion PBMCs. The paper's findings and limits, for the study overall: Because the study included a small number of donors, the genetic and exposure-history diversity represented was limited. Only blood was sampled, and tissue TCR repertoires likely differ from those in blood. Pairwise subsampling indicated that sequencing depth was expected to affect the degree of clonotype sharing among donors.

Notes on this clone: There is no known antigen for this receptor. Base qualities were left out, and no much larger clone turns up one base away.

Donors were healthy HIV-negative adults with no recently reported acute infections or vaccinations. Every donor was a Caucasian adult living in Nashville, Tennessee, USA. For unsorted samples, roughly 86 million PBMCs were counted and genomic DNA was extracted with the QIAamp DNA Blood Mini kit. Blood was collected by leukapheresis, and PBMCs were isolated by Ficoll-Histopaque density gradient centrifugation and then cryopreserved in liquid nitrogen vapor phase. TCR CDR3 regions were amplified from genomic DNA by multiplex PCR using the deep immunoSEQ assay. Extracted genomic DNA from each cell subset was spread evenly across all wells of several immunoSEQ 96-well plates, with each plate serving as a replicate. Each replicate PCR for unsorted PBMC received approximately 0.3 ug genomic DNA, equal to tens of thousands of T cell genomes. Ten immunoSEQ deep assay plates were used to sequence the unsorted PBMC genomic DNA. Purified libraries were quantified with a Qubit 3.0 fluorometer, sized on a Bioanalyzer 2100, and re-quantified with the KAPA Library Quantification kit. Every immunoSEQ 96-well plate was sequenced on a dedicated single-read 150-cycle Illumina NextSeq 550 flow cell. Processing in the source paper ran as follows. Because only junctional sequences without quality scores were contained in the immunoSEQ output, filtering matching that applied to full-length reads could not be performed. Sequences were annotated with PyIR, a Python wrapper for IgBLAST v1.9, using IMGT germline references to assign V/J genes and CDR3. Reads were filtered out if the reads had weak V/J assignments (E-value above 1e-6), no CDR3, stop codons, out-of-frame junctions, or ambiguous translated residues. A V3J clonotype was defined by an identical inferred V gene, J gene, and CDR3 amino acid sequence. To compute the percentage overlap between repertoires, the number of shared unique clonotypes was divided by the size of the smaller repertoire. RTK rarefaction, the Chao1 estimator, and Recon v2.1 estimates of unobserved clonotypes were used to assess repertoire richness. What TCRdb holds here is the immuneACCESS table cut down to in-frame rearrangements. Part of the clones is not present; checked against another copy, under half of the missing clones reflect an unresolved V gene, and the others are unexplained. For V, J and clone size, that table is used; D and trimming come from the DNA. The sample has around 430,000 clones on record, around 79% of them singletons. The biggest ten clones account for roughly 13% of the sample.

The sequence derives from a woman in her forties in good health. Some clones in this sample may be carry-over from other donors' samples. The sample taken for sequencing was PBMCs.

The CDR3 loop reads CAWSVRSRREGTEAFF. Read as DNA, the sequence is TGTGCCTGGAGTGTACGCAGTAGACGGGAGGGAACTGAAGCTTTCTTT. The sequence joins TRBV30 to TRBJ1-1, with no reliable assignment of the D segment. Trimming removed 0 bases from V and 5 bases from J, leaving 19 bases between the germline ends. Its CDR3 holds 16 amino acids, cysteine through phenylalanine. Only the CDR3 part of the read is kept: 48 bases, read in frame from the first base. CDR1 GTSNPN and CDR2 SVGIG were looked up in the germline V gene (reference sequence).